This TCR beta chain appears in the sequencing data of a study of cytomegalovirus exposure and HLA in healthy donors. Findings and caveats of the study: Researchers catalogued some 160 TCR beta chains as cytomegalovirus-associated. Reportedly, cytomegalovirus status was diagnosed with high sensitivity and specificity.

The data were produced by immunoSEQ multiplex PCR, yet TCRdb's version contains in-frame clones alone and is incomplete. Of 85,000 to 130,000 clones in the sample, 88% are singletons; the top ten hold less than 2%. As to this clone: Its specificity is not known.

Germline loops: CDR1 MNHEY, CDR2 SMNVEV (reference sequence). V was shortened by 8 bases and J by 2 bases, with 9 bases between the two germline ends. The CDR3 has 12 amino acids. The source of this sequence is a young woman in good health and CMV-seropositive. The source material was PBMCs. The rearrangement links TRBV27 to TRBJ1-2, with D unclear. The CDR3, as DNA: TGTGCCAGCGGAAGAGGGAACTATGGCTACACCTTC. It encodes CASGRGNYGYTF.